Sequencing of this T cell receptor (beta chain) was carried out in a study of blood T cell repertoires in COVID-19. The overall study: Sources were T cells, B-cell-depleted T cells, or PBMCs; the material itself was cDNA or gDNA.

All enrollees were about 18 to 100 years old and from approximately 24 US areas. Within the 2 weeks before study entry, each person in the exposed group met a COVID-19 case. Original processing methods: From reference gene primer amplification, estimates of nucleated cell counts were derived. Libraries were prepared by immunoSEQ multiplex PCR; TCRdb keeps only in-frame clonotypes and omits some of them. V and J calls plus clone size are reproduced from that table; the DNA served to infer D and trimming. This table holds around 250,000 clones, over 80% found once. V was pared by 5 bases and J by 5 bases, with 6 bases of the junction left unmatched. Per germline, CDR1 MNHEY and CDR2 SVGAGI. The CDR3 has 14 residues.

The source material was PBMCs or T cells enriched from blood (not recorded which). The source is a man aged 50-60 years who had been exposed to COVID-19. The V call is TRBV6-5, the J call TRBJ1-1, with TRBD1 identical over 9 bases. This CDR3 is CASSLTGGFTEAFF. The CDR3 coding sequence is TGTGCCAGCAGTCTCACAGGGGGCTTTACTGAAGCTTTCTTT.